The 13 T cell receptor beta chains below come from one sample, sequenced in a study of shared clonotypes between healthy human individuals. Profiling relied on immunoSEQ multiplex PCR, and the TCRdb table lists in-frame clones only, not all of them. The top ten clones hold roughly 0.15% of a sample with 2,500,000 or so clones, more than 80% of them seen once. Material for sequencing was naive CD4+ T cells sorted from blood. Subset specified: CD45RA+ positively selected. The receptors were sampled from a man aged 18 to 30 in good health.

CDR3 amino acids: CASSVGGPNTGELFF. The CDR3 coding sequence is TGCGCCAGCAGTGTCGGAGGACCTAACACCGGGGAGCTGTTTTTT. The chain employs TRBV10-2 and TRBJ2-2; D might be TRBD2 (5 bases). This CDR3 has 15 residues. V lost 4 bases and J 2 bases, leaving 11 bases between the germline ends. CDR1 is WSHSY, CDR2 SAAADI, per germline.

For this clone: The sample carries other DNA sequences with the same CDR3. The chain joins TRBV2 to TRBJ1-3; D remains unclear. This CDR3 is built from 11 residues. CDR1 is SNHLY and CDR2 is FYNNEI in the germline V gene. The V and J ends lost 6 bases and 0 bases respectively, with 0 bases between them. The CDR3 bases are TGTGCCAGCAGCTCTGGAAACACCATATATTTT. It codes for CASSSGNTIYF.

This chain uses TRBV28 with TRBJ1-1; no clear D. The V and J ends lost 3 bases and 11 bases respectively, with 10 bases between them. Germline V gene sequence: CDR1 MDHEN, CDR2 SYDVKM. The CDR3 extends over 11 amino acids. The CDR3 sequence is CASSLDVRAFF. Here the CDR3 DNA reads TGTGCCAGCAGTTTGGACGTCAGGGCTTTCTTT.

The chain couples TRBV11-2 to TRBJ2-2; 8 bases are shared with TRBD2. Germline CDR1 is SGHAT and CDR2 is FQNNGV. The ends lost 0 bases at V and 0 bases at J; junction bases unmatched: 9. This CDR3 region has 19 residues. CDR3 in amino acids: CASSLDAGGPPSNTGELFF. CDR3 bases: TGTGCCAGCAGCTTAGATGCGGGGGGACCACCCTCGAACACCGGGGAGCTGTTTTTT.

The genes are TRBV6-5 and TRBJ2-2; D gene unclear. This CDR3 spans 16 amino acids. CDR1 and CDR2 (germline): MNHEY, SVGAGI. Trimming pared 0 bases from V and 0 bases from J, leaving 8 bases between. CDR3 loop: CASSYSIGANTGELFF. For the CDR3, the DNA is TGTGCCAGCAGTTACTCGATAGGCGCGAACACCGGGGAGCTGTTTTTT.

The rearrangement links TRBV6-1 to TRBJ1-2; D ambiguous. The CDR3 is 13 amino acids. Trimming cost V 6 bases and J 2 bases, with 10 bases left between them. Germline V CDR1 and CDR2: MNHNS, SASEGT. CDR3 nucleotide sequence: TGTGCCAGCAGCGCCGCCCAAAACTATGGCTACACCTTC. This translates into CASSAAQNYGYTF.

V is TRBV6-6 and J is TRBJ2-7; 11 bases are shared with TRBD1. J lost 2 bases, V lost 9 bases, and 6 bases had no gene match. Germline lookup yields CDR1 MNHNY and CDR2 SVGAGI (reference sequence). The CDR3 totals 14 residues. The CDR3 here is CASGTGQGAYEQYF. CDR3 nucleotides: TGTGCCAGTGGAACGGGACAGGGGGCCTACGAGCAGTACTTC.

V and J are TRBV27 and TRBJ2-5; 8 bases fit TRBD1. The length of the CDR3 is 14 residues. Germline CDR1 reads MNHEY; CDR2 reads SMNVEV (reference sequence). Trimming removed 5 bases from V and 3 bases from J; junction bases left unmatched: 5. This CDR3 is CASSPQDREETQYF. DNA for the CDR3: TGTGCCAGCAGTCCCCAGGACAGGGAAGAGACCCAGTACTTC.

The V call is TRBV25-1, the J call TRBJ2-1; the match to TRBD2 covers 8 bases. The V gene end was trimmed by 6 bases and the J gene end by 3 bases; junction bases not matched to a gene: 7. Looked up from germline, CDR1 is MGHDK and CDR2 is SYGVNS. This CDR3 has 15 residues. The CDR3 nucleotides are TGTGCCAGCAGGAGAGCGGGACTAGTCTACAATGAGCAGTTCTTC. This encodes CASRRAGLVYNEQFF.

The J gene is TRBJ2-3, the V gene TRBV4-1; TRBD1 aligns across 8 bases. The CDR3 spans 15 residues. The germline V gene has CDR1 MGHRA and CDR2 YSYEKL. Unmatched junction bases numbered 4, after V lost 3 bases and J lost 2 bases. CDR3 in DNA: TGCGCCAGCAGCCACCAGGGGGCCGTCACAGATACGCAGTATTTT. Amino acid sequence: CASSHQGAVTDTQYF.

The chain joins TRBV29-1 to TRBJ1-2; 7 nucleotides agree with TRBD1. Trimming took 7 bases from V and 5 from J; bases not matched to a gene: 10. The CDR3 length is 13 residues. The V gene's germline CDR1 is SQVTM and CDR2 ANQGSEA. The CDR3 DNA follows: TGCAGCGGAGCGACAGGGCTAGGGTATGGCTACACCTTC. Residues: CSGATGLGYGYTF.

Concerning this clone: Other nucleotide sequences from this sample produce the same CDR3. CDR3 DNA sequence: TGTGCCAGTAGTATCGGCGGGAGTAACACCGGGGAGCTGTTTTTT. Residues: CASSIGGSNTGELFF. The chain couples TRBV19 to TRBJ2-2, with TRBD2 identical over 7 bases. Germline CDR1 LNHDA, CDR2 SQIVND (reference sequence). J lost 2 bases, V lost 3 bases, and 3 bases had no gene match. The CDR3 has 15 residues.

J is TRBJ2-5 and V is TRBV7-9; TRBD1 aligns across 12 bases. The CDR3 sequence is 15 residues long. J gave up 5 bases and V 5 bases, and 6 bases lay outside the gene matches. Germline V gives CDR1 SEHNR, CDR2 FQNEAQ (reference sequence). This CDR3 is CASSPGQGAPETQYF. CDR3 bases: TGTGCCAGCAGCCCGGGACAGGGGGCACCGGAGACCCAGTACTTC.